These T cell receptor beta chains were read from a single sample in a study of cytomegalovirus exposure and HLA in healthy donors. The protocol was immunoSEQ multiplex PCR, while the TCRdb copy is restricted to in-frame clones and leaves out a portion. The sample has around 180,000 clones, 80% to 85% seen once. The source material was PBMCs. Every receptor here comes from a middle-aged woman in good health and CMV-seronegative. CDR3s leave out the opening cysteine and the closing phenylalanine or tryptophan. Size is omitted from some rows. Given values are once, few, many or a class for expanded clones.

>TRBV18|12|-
ASSPRAGDDIQY
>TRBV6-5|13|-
ASSSWTGDRGKLF
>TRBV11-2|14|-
ASRRWGGRGQETQY
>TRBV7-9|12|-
ASSSRTGFGTQY
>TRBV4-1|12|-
ASSHLDRYAPQH
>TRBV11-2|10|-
ASSDTRFTQY
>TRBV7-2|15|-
ASSLGLTSGVLETQY
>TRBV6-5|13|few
ASTRQGRDRDTQY
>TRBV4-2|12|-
ASSPGDTNTEAF
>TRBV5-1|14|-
ASSQVGGASYNEQF
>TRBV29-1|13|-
SVGGQTSSYNEQF
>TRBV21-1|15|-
ASSKGGTGGEGTEAF
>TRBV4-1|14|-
ASSQGSQGGNEKLF
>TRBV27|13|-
ASRPVGTGIQGYT
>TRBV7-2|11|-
ASIQPGINIQY
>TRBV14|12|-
ASSRTQGTGGYT
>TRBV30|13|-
AWSAYSGLSYEQY
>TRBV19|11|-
ASSLASNNEQF
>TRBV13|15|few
ASSLIQGGSGTDTQY
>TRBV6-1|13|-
ASSEIPSSYNEQF
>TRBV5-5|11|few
ASSLDWNTEAF
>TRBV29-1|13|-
SVEDHKAANYGYT
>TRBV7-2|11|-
ASSLQGVETQY
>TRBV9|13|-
ASSGSGNSGNTIY
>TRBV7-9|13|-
ASSSGVLGNQPQH
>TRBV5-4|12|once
ASSLPTSPSTQY
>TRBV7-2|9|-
ASSLGRTQY
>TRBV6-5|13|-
ASSYRGGGGYGYT
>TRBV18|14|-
ASSPPGTSGINEQF
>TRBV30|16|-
AWKAKFRSGTGLAGYT
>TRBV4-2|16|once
ASSQVGAGRKAIGELF
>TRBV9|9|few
ASSGGQEQF
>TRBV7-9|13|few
ASSPSRGFYNEQF
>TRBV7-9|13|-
ASSLARLEVGELF
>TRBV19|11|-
ASGREGRGGYT
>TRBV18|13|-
ASSARTAALYEQY
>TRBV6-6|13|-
ASLQGSFNTGELF
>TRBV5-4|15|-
ASSSGLAVPATDTQY
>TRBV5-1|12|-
ASSSDRAGTEAF
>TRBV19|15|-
ASSSIGTGDLNYGYT
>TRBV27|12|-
ASMRAGYGEKLF
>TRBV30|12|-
AWSQEGSGNTIY
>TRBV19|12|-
ASSTSGYTDTQY
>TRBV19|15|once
ASSNPGTSGRRDTQY
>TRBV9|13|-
ASSVGQGSTYGYT
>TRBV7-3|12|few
ASSPGTGHYGYT
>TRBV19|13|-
ASSIAVTGNTEAF
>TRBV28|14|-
ASSFPGGETTDEQF
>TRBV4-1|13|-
ASSQGRESTGELF
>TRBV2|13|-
ASGLAGSSYNEQF
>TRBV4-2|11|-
ASSQQMDTEAF
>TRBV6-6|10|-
ASSYPDNEQF
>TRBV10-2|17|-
ASSWTGTGVNVYTGELF
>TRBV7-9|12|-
ASSLTSGQETQY